This T cell receptor (beta chain) was sequenced during a study of long-term antiretroviral therapy in people with HIV. Investigators performed immunoSEQ version v3.0 at survey level. This table comes from immunoSEQ multiplex PCR, and its TCRdb copy is limited to in-frame clones, with some not included. The repertoire holds about 19,000 clones, with roughly nine tenths as singletons. Sampling of each donor yielded at least one pre-ART PBMC sample and at least two post-ART PBMC samples. The CDR3 length is 14 residues. CDR1 SGHRS and CDR2 YFSETQ come from the germline V gene. Trimming removed 5 bases at V and 0 bases at J, with 12 bases between.

The sequenced sample was unsorted PBMCs, obtained 0.5 years after starting antiretroviral therapy. The receptor comes from a man aged 40-50 years with HIV. This chain connects TRBV5-1 to TRBJ2-7, with D perhaps matching TRBD1 (6 bases). DNA of the CDR3: TGCGCCAGCAGAAGGACAGCCGCCTCCTACGAGCAGTACTTC. It yields the protein CASRRTAASYEQYF.